This TCR beta chain was retrieved from a study of a mutant IDH1 vaccine in newly diagnosed glioma. Concerning this clone itself: Its target is not known.

The assay was immunoSEQ multiplex PCR, and TCRdb's table has in-frame clones only and misses some. The table lists around 120,000 clones, around 80% of them singletons. Noted time point: week 11, during vaccination. The vaccine gave 300 ug of a 20-mer mutant IDH1 peptide subcutaneously per dose. This TCR was sampled from a man aged 35-49 years with glioma. This specimen consisted of PBMCs, obtained from a glioma patient whose treatment included an IDH1 peptide vaccine.

CDR3 sequence reads: CASSSLPGGHQPQHF. The CDR3 DNA follows: TGTGCCAGCAGTTCATTACCAGGGGGCCATCAGCCCCAGCATTTT. J is TRBJ1-5 and V is TRBV6-1; 8 nucleotides line up with TRBD1. Losses at the gene ends were 5 bases for V and 5 bases for J; bases not matched to a gene: 8. There are 15 residues in the CDR3. The germline CDR1 and CDR2 sequences are MNHNS and SASEGT.